This T cell receptor beta chain derives from a study of T cell repertoires in cytomegalovirus infection. Study details: From public TCR beta signatures came an indication of both CMV infection and matching HLA type.

Study outcomes and limitations: The cumulative frequency of public TCR beta families distinguished individuals who carried CMV together with the relevant HLA. Clonotypes of TCR beta that were HLA-C-restricted and CMV-specific dominated the ex vivo response.

In the case of this clonotype: Its target is not known.

V lost 4 bases, J lost 9 bases, and 22 bases lay in between. The CDR3 totals 15 residues. From germline, CDR1 is SGHTA and CDR2 FQGNSA. From the reads, TCRdb called clonotypes with MiXCR, one entry per CDR3 protein. The sample carries about 58,000 distinct CDR3 sequences, about a fifth recorded once. The chain recombines TRBV7-2 with TRBJ2-7, with D tentatively TRBD2 (5 bases). Sequenced here: CD8+ T cells from cultured PBMCs, sampled from culture after CMV antigen stimulation. The receptor's source is a human donor in good health (CMV status not recorded). Some clones in this sample may be carry-over from other donors' samples. The DNA for the CDR3 is TGTGCCAGCAGCTCCCGCCATGATTTACTAGAGTCGCAGTACTTC. This gives the protein CASSSRHDLLESQYF.